This T cell receptor beta chain derives from a study of cytomegalovirus exposure and HLA in healthy donors. The donors, nominally healthy at sampling, likely had unrecorded immune exposures. Both 60 Vbeta primers and 13 Jbeta primers went into the PCR. Libraries were prepared by immunoSEQ multiplex PCR; TCRdb keeps only in-frame clonotypes and omits some of them. The profile shows more than 100,000 clones, over 70% of them singletons. Notes on the study in general: In a later analysis, parvovirus B19, influenza, CMV and Epstein-Barr virus appeared linked to several top co-occurrence clusters. Reported findings show TCR beta sequences accurately forecast HLA-A and HLA-B alleles in most subjects.

This clone came up once. Its cognate antigen is unknown. The V segment lost 6 bases and the J segment 0 bases; nucleotides outside the gene matches: 7. The CDR3 length is 15 residues. Germline lookup yields CDR1 SGHRS and CDR2 YFSETQ. The specimen sequenced was PBMCs. The V gene is TRBV5-1, the J gene TRBJ1-1; 8 bases line up with TRBD1. The receptor was derived from a woman aged 40 to 50 in good health and CMV-seronegative. The CDR3 nucleotides are TGCGCCAGCACCCAGGGGGCGGGTCTGAACACTGAAGCTTTCTTT. Translating gives CASTQGAGLNTEAFF.